This TCR beta chain was observed in a study of T-cell memory formation after mild COVID-19. Background on the study: TCR clusters were largely donor specific.

CDR3 length equals 17 residues. From germline, CDR1 is SGHRS and CDR2 YFSETQ. The V segment lost 4 bases and the J segment 5 bases; nucleotides outside the gene matches: 14. With regard to this clonotype: The target antigen is unknown.

TCRdb passed the 5' RACE reads through MiXCR, listing each CDR3 protein once. The repertoire has around 150,000 distinct CDR3 sequences, more than 9% of them found once; the top ten carry roughly 3.8%. The study's findings and limits: Contracting CD4+ clones lay largely in CM and EM, with CD8+ ones residing in EMRA. Researchers found some responding clones in pre-infection memory, a sign that cross-reactive memory joined.

This sequence joins TRBV5-1 and TRBJ2-1; 8 bases are shared with TRBD1. Sequenced input: PBMCs or a T cell subset sorted from them (not recorded which). The sequence was collected from a man younger than 30 who had mild COVID-19 (a few samples of this study predate the infection). Cell type and time point are not known. The CDR3 region is CASSPTPRGLFHNEQFF. The CDR3, as DNA: TGCGCCAGCAGCCCCACCCCCAGGGGGCTTTTTCACAATGAGCAGTTCTTC.